Following are 4 T cell receptor beta chains from one sample sequenced in a study of response to subunit inactivated influenza vaccine. TCRdb reprocessed the RT-PCR reads via MiXCR and lists one record per CDR3 protein. Here the sample spans roughly 570,000 distinct CDR3 sequences, around 15% being singletons. This material consisted of PBMCs from blood, taken approximately 12 days after vaccination. The receptors originated from a man aged 50 to 60 who received an inactivated influenza vaccine.

This clonotype was found many times. This chain uses TRBV20-1 with TRBJ2-5; 9 positions agree with TRBD1. The germline V gene has CDR1 DFQATT and CDR2 SNEGSKA (reference sequence). The CDR3 length is 15 residues. V lost 1 base, J lost 3 bases, and 6 bases stayed unmatched. The CDR3 coding sequence is TGCAGTGCTAGAGTATTCCGGGACAGGGAAGAGACCCAGTACTTC. It translates to CSARVFRDREETQYF.

A few counts support this clonotype. The chain uses TRBV24-1 and TRBJ1-3, with D possibly being TRBD1 (6 bases). CDR3 length: 16 amino acids. From germline, CDR1 is KGHDR and CDR2 SFDVKD. The ends were cut back, 3 bases at V and 0 bases at J, with 11 bases in the middle. CDR3 residues: CATSDPGQNSGNTIYF. Written as DNA, the CDR3 is TGTGCCACCAGTGATCCTGGACAGAACTCTGGAAACACCATATATTTT.

This clonotype turned up a few times. This chain connects TRBV18 to TRBJ2-1; D is tentatively TRBD1 or TRBD2 (6 bases each). Germline V gives CDR1 KGHSH, CDR2 LQKENI. V shed 0 bases and J shed 9 bases, with 12 bases lying between them. This CDR3 comprises 14 residues. The CDR3 sequence is CASSPPRRGSEQFF. CDR3 nucleotides: TGTGCCAGCTCACCACCGCGGAGGGGGAGTGAGCAGTTCTTC.

This clonotype was observed a few times. V is TRBV11-2 and J is TRBJ1-2; perhaps TRBD1 as D (5 bases). The germline gives CDR1 SGHAT, CDR2 FQNNGV. CDR3 length: 15 residues. V was shortened by 5 bases and J by 2 bases, with 15 bases between the two germline ends. CDR3 in DNA: TGTGCCAGCAGCCCTAATGGGCAGGGAAACTATGGCTACACCTTC. Residues: CASSPNGQGNYGYTF. Full variable domain (missing parts from reference TRBV11-2 and TRBJ1-2): EAGVAQSPRYKIIEKRQSVAFWCNPISGHATLYWYQQILGQGPKLLIQFQNNGVVDDSQLPKDRFSAERLKGVDSTLKIQPAKLEDSAVYLCASSPNGQGNYGYTFGSGTRLTVV.